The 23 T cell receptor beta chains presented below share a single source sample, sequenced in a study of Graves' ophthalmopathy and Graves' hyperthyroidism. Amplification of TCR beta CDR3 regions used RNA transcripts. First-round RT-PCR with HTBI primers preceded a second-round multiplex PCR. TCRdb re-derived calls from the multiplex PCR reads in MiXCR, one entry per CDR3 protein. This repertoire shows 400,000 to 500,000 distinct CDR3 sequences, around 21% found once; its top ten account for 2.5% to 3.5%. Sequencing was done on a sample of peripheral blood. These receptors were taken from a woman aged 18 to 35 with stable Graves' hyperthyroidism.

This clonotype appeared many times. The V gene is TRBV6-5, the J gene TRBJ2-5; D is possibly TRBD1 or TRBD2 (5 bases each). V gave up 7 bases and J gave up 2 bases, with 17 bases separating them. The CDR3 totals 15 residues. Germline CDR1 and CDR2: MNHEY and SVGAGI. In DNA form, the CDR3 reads TGTGCCAGCACCGCTCCGGGACGCACACAAGAGACCCAGTACTTC. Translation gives CASTAPGRTQETQYF.

The CDR3 DNA is TGTGCCTGCCTCCCATTTGCAGCGGGGGGAAAAGAGACCCAGTACTTC. Residues: CACLPFAAGGKETQYF. V and J are TRBV30 and TRBJ2-5; 9 bases line up with TRBD2. This CDR3 comprises 16 residues. V was pared by 6 bases and J by 3 bases, with 14 bases of the junction left unmatched. Germline V gives CDR1 GTSNPN, CDR2 SVGIG (reference sequence). The whole variable domain, filled in from reference TRBV30 and TRBJ2-5, reads SQTIHQWPATLVQPVGSPLSLECTVEGTSNPNLYWYRQAAGRGLQLLFYSVGIGQISSEVPQNLSASRPQDRQFILSSKKLLLSDSGFYLCACLPFAAGGKETQYFGPGTRLLVL.

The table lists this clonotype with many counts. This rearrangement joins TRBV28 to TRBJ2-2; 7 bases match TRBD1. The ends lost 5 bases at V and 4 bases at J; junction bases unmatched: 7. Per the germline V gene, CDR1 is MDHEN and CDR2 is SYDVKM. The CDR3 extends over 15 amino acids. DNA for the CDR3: TGTGCCAGCAGTACGAGACAGGGCGGCACCGGGGAGCTGTTTTTT. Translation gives CASSTRQGGTGELFF.

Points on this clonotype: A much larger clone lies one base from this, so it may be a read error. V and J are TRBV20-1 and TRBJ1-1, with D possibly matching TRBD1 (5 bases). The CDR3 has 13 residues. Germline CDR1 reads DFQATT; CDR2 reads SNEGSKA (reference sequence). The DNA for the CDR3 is TGCAGTGCTAGAGATTGGGGGGTCACTGAATCTTTCTTT. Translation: CSARDWGVTESFF.

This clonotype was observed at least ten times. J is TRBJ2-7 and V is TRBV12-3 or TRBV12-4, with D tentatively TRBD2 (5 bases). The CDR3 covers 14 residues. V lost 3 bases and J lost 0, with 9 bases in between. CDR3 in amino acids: CASSLGANSYEQYF. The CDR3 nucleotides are TGTGCCAGCAGTTTGGGAGCTAACTCCTACGAGCAGTACTTC.

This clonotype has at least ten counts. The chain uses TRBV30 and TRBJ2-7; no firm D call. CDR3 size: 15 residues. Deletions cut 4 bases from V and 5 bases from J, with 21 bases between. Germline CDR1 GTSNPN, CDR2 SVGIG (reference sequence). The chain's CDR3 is CAWTQNRRLFNEQYF. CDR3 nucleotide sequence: TGTGCCTGGACACAGAACCGGCGACTCTTTAACGAGCAGTACTTC.

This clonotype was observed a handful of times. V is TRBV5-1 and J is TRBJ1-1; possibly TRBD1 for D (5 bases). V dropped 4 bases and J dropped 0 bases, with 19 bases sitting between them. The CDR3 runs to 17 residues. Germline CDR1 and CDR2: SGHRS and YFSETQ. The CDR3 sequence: CASSRRTGTLMNTEAFF. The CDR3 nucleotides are TGCGCCAGCAGCCGACGGACGGGGACCTTAATGAACACTGAAGCTTTCTTT.

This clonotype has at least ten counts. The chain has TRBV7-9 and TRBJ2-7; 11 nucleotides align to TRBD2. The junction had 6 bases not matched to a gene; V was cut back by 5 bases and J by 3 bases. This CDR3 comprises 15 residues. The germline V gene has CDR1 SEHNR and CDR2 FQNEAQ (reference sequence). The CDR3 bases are TGTGCCAGCAGCACCACTAGCGGGAGCAACTACGAGCAGTACTTC. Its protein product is CASSTTSGSNYEQYF.

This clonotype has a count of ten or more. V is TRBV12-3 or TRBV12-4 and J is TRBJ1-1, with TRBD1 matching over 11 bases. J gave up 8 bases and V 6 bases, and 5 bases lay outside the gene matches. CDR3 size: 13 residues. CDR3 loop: CASRSRDRGEAFF. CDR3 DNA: TGTGCCAGCAGATCCCGGGACAGGGGGGAAGCTTTCTTT.

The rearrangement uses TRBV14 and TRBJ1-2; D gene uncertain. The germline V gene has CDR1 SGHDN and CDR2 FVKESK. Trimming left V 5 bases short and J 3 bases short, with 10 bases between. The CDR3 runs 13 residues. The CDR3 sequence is CASSAQRYYGYTF. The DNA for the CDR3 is TGTGCCAGCAGCGCTCAGCGGTACTATGGCTACACCTTC.

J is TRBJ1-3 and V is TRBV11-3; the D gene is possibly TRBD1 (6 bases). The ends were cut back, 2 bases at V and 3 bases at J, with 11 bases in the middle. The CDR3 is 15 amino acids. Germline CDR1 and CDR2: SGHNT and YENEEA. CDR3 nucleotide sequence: TGTGCCAGCAGCTTAAGGCACAGGGATGGAAACACCATATATTTT. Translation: CASSLRHRDGNTIYF.

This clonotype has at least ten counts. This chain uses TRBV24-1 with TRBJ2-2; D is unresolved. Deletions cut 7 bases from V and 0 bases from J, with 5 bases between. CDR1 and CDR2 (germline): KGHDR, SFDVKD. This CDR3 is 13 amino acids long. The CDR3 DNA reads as TGTGCCACCAGGGGTGCGAACACCGGGGAGCTGTTTTTT. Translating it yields CATRGANTGELFF.

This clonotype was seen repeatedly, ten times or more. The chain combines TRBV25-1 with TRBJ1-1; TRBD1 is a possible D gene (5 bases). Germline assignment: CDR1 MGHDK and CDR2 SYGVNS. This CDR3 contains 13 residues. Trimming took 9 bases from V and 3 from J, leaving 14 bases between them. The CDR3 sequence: CASSGTRDTEAFF. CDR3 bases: TGTGCCAGTTCCGGGACGAGGGACACTGAAGCTTTCTTT.

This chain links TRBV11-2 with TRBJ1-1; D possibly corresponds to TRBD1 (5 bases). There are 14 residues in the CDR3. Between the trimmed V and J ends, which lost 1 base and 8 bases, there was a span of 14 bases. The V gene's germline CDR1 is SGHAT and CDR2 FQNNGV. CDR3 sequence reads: CASSLGGSLGEAFF. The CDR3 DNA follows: TGTGCCAGCAGCTTAGGGGGCTCCTTGGGCGAAGCTTTCTTT.

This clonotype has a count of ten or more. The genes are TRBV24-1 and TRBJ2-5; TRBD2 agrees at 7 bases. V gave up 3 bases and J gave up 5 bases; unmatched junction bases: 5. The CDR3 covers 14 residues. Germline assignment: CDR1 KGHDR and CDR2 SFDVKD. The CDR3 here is CATSDPRGGETQYF. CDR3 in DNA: TGTGCCACCAGTGATCCCCGGGGAGGGGAGACCCAGTACTTC.

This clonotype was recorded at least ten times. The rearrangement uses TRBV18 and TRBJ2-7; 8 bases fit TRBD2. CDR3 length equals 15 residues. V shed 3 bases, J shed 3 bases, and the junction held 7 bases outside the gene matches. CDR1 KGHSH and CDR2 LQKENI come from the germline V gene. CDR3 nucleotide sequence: TGTGCCAGCTCACCGGAAAGCGGGAGAAACTACGAGCAGTACTTC. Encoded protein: CASSPESGRNYEQYF.

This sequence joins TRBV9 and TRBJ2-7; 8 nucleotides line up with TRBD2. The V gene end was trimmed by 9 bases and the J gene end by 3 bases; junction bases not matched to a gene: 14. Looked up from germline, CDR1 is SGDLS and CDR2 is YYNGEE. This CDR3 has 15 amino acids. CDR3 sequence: CATKDDSGKNYEQYF. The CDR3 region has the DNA TGTGCCACCAAGGATGATAGCGGGAAAAACTACGAGCAGTACTTC.

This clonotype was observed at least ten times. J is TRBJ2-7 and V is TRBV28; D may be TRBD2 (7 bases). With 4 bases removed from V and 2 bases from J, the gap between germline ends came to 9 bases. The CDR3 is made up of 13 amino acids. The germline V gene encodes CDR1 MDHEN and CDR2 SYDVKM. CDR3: CASSWGGPYEQYF. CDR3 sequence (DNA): TGTGCCAGCAGTTGGGGGGGGCCCTACGAGCAGTACTTC.

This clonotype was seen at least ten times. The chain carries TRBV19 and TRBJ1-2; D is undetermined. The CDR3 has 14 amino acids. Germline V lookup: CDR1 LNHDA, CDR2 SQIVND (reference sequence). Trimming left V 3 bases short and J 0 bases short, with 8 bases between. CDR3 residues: CASSMDGANYGYTF. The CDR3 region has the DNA TGTGCCAGTAGTATGGACGGAGCTAACTATGGCTACACCTTC. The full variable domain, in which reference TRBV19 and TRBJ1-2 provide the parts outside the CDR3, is DGGITQSPKYLFRKEGQNVTLSCEQNLNHDAMYWYRQDPGQGLRLIYYSQIVNDFQKGDIAEGYSVSREKKESFPLTVTSAQKNPTAFYLCASSMDGANYGYTFGSGTRLTVV.

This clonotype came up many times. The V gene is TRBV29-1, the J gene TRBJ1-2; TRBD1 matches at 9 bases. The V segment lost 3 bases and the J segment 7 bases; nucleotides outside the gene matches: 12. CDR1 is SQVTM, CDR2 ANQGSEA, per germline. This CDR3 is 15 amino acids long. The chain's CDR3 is CSVEGQGGPPFGYTF. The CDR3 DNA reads TGCAGCGTTGAGGGACAGGGAGGACCTCCTTTTGGCTACACCTTC.

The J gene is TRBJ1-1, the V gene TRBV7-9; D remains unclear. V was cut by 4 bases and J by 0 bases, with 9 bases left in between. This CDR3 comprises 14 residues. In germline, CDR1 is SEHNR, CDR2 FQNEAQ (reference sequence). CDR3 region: CASSSVLMNTEAFF. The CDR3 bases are TGTGCCAGCAGCTCCGTACTAATGAACACTGAAGCTTTCTTT.

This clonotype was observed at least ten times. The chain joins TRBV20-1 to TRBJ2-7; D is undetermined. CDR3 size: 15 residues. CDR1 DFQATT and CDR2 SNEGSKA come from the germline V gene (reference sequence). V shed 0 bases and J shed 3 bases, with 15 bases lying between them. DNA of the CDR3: TGCAGTGCTAGAGATGCACTTTCCCCTTACTACGAGCAGTACTTC. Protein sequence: CSARDALSPYYEQYF.

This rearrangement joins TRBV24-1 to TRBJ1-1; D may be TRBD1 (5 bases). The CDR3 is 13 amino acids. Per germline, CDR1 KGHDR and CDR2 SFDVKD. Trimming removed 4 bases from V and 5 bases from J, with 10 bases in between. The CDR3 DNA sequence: TGTGCCACCAGTGACTGGGGGGGGACTGAAGCTTTCTTT. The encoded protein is CATSDWGGTEAFF.